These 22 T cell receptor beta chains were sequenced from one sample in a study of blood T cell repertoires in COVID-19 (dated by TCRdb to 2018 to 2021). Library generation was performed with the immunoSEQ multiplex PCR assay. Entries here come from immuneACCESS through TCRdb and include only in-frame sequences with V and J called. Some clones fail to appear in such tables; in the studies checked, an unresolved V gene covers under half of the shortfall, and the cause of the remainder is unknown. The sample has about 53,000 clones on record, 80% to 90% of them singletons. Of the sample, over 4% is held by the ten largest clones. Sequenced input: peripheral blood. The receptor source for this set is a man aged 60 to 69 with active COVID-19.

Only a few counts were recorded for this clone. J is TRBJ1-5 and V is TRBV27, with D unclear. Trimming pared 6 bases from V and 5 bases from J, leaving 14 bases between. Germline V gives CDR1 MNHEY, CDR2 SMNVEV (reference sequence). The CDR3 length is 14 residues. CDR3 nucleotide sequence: TGTGCCAGCAGGGGGTTGGCGGGAGATCAGCCCCAGCATTTT. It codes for CASRGLAGDQPQHF.

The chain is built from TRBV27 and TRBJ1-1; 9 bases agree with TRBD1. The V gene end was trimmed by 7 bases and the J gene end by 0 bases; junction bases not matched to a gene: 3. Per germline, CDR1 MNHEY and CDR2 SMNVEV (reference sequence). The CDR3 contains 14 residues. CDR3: CASTRTGVNTEAFF. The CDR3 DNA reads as TGTGCCAGCACCAGGACAGGGGTGAACACTGAAGCTTTCTTT.

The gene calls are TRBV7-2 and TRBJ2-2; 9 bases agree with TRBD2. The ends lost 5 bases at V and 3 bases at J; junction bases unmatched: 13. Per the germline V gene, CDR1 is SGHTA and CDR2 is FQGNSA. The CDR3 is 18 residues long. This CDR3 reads CASSTGPSSGRYTGELFF. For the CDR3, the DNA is TGTGCCAGCAGCACCGGCCCCTCCAGCGGGAGGTACACCGGGGAGCTGTTTTTT.

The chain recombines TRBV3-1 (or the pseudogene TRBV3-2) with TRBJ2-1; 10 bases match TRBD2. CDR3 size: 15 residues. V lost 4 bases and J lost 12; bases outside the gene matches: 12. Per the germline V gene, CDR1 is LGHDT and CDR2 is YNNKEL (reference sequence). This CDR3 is CASSPIAGGSTGQFF. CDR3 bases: TGTGCCAGCAGCCCAATAGCGGGAGGCTCCACGGGGCAGTTCTTC.

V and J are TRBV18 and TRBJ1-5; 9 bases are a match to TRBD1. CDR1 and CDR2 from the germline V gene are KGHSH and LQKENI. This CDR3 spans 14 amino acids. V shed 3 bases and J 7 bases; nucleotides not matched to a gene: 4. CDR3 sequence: CASSPGTGRQPQHF. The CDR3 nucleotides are TGTGCCAGCTCACCGGGGACAGGGAGGCAGCCCCAGCATTTT.

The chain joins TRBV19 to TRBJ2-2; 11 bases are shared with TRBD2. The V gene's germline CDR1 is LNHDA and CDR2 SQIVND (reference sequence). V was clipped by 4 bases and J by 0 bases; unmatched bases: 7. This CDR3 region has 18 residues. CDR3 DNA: TGTGCCAGTAGTACTAAGAGACTAGCGGGGACGAACACCGGGGAGCTGTTTTTT. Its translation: CASSTKRLAGTNTGELFF.

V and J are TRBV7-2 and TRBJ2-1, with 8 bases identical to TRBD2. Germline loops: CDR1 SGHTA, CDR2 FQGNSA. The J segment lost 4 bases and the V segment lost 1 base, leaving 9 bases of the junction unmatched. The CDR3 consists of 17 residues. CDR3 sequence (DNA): TGTGCCAGCAGCTTAGTAGGCAGTAGCGGGACTTACAATGAGCAGTTCTTC. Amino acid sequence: CASSLVGSSGTYNEQFF.

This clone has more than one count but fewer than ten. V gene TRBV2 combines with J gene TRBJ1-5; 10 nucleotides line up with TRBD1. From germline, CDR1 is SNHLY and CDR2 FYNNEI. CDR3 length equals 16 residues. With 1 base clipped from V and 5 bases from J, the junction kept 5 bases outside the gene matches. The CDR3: CASSEGIGQGDQPQHF. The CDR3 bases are TGTGCCAGCAGTGAAGGGATAGGACAGGGGGATCAGCCCCAGCATTTT.

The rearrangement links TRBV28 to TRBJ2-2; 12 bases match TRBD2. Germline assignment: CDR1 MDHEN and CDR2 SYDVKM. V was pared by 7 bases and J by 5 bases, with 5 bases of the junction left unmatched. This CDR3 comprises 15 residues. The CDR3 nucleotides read TGTGCCAGCACCTGGACTAGCGGGAATACCGGGGAGCTGTTTTTT. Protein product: CASTWTSGNTGELFF.

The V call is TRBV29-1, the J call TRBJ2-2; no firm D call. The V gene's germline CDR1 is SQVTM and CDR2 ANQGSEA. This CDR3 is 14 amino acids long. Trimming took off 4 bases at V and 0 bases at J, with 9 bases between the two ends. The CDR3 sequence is CSVGLDSNTGELFF. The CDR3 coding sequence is TGCAGCGTTGGACTGGATTCGAACACCGGGGAGCTGTTTTTT.

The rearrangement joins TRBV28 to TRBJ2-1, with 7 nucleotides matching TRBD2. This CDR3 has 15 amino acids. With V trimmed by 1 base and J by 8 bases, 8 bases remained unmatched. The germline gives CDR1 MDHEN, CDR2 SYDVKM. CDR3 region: CASSLSVTSSHEQFF. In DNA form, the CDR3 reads TGTGCCAGCAGTTTATCTGTGACTAGCTCCCATGAGCAGTTCTTC.

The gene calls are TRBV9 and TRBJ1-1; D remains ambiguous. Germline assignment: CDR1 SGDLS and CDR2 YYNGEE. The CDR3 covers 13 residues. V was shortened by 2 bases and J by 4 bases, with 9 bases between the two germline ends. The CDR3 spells CASSVQVGTEAFF. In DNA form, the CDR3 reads TGTGCCAGCAGCGTCCAGGTTGGCACTGAAGCTTTCTTT.

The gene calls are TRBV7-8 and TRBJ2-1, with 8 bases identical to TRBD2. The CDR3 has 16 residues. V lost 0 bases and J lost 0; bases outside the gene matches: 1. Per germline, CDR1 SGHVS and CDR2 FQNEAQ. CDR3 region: CASSLASGNSYNEQFF. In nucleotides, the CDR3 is TGTGCCAGCAGCTTAGCTAGCGGGAACTCCTACAATGAGCAGTTCTTC.

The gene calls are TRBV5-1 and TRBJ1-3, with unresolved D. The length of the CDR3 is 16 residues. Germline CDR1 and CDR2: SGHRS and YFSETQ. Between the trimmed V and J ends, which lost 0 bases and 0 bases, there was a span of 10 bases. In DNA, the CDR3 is TGCGCCAGCAGCTTGGACAGACCGAGCTCTGGAAACACCATATATTTT. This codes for CASSLDRPSSGNTIYF.

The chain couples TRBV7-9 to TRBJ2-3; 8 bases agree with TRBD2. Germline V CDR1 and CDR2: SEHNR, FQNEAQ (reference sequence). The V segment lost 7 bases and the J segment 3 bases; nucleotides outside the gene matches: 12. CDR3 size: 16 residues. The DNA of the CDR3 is TGTGCCAGCAACCCCCGGGGGGGCGGGAGGACAGATACGCAGTATTTT. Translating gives CASNPRGGGRTDTQYF.

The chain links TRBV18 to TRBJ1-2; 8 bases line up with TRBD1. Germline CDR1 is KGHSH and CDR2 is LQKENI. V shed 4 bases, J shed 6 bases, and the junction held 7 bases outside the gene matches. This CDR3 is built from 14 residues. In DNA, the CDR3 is TGTGCCAGCTCACAACGGACAGGGACGAATGGCTACACCTTC. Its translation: CASSQRTGTNGYTF.

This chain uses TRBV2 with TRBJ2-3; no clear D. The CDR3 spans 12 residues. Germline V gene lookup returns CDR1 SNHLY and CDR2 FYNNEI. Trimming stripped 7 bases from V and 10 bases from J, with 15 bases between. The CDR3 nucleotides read TGTGCCAGCACCCGAAGCGTTCGAGCGCAGTATTTT. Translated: CASTRSVRAQYF.

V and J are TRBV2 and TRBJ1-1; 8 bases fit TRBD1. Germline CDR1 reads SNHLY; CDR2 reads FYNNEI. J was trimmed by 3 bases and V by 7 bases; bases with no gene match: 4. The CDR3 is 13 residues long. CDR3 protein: CASNKQGDTEAFF. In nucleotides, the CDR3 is TGTGCCAGCAATAAACAGGGGGACACTGAAGCTTTCTTT.

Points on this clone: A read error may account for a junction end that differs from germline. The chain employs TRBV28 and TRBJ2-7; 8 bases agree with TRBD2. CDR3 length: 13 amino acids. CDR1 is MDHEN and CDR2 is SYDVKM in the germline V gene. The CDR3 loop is CAGSSGRSYEQYF. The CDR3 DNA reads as TGTGCCGGCAGCAGCGGGAGATCCTACGAGCAGTACTTC.

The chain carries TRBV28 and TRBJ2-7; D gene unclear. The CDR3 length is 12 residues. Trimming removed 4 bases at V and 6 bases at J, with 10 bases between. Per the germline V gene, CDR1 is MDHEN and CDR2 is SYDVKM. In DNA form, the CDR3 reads TGTGCCAGCAGTTCAGTCCCGCCCGAGCAGTACTTC. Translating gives CASSSVPPEQYF. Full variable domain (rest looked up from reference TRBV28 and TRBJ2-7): DVKVTQSSRYLVKRTGEKVFLECVQDMDHENMFWYRQDPGLGLRLIYFSYDVKMKEKGDIPEGYSVSREKKERFSLILESASTNQTSMYLCASSSVPPEQYFGPGTRLTVT.

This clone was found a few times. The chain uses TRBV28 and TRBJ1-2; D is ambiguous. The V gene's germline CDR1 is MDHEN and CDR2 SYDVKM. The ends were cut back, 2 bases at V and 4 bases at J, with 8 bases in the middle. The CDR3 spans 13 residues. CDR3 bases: TGTGCCAGCAGTTTACGGGAGGGCTATGGCTACACCTTC. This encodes CASSLREGYGYTF.

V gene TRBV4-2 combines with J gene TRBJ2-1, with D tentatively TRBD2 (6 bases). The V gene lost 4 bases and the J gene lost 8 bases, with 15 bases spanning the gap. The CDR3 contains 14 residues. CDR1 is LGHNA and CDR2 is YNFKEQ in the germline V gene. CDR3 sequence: CASSPWTGDYEQFF. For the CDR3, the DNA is TGTGCCAGCAGCCCCTGGACGGGGGACTATGAGCAGTTCTTC.